This T cell receptor beta chain was observed in a study of T cell responses to AZD1222 COVID-19 vaccine (dated by TCRdb to 2020 to 2022). Concerning the study at large: AZD1222 recipients given second doses at about 4 weeks or at about 12 weeks were pooled, since spike-specific TCR depth and breadth were not found to differ between the two schedules. TCR sequencing was performed for 233 trial participants, of whom roughly 200 were given two doses of AZD1222 and around 25 were given two doses of MenACWY control vaccine. Trial participants were enrolled by age into subgroups of 18-55, 56-69 and 70-plus years, and about 150, 27 and 61 TCR-sequenced participants, respectively, were included in these subgroups.

On the study overall, not on this receptor specifically: Because no day 14 peak-response samples were available, repertoires were characterized only after the peak T cell response. Participants were mostly white British, with more females than males. The authors suggested clonal diversity may have been underestimated. The vaccine-associated CD4 TCRs covered the entire spike protein, and the dominant responses fell in regions 160-218 and 743-854. In the small 56-69-year group, the increase in depth fell short of significance, most likely because of low power. Epitopes outside the regions mutated in the B.1.351 and B.1.1.7 variants were reportedly recognized by nearly half of the unique spike-specific TCRs. After two AZD1222 doses, both the breadth and the depth of spike-specific TCRs were significantly higher than at day 0 and than in MenACWY recipients. Conclusions about previously exposed vaccinees are limited because only six or seven AZD1222 recipients were SARS-CoV-2 seropositive at baseline.

The V end loses 0 bases and the J end loses 2 bases, and a stretch of 14 bases separates them. CDR1 and CDR2 are read off the germline V gene as MNHEY and SVGAGI. The CDR3 holds 16 amino acids from the cysteine to the phenylalanine. The read is trimmed to its CDR3 DNA, 48 bases read in frame from base 1. According to the study, the label for this sample's time point signals: baseline before first vaccination. Samples from vaccinated people were obtained from the UK trials COV001 and COV002, which included a single-blind randomized controlled phase 2/3 trial of AZD1222 (ChAdOx1 nCoV-19) in healthy adults. Trial participant PBMC samples were collected at day 0 and day 28 after the second dose for TCRbeta chain sequencing. The CDR3 regions of human TCRbeta chains were subjected to immunosequencing. Processing in the source paper ran as follows. TCRs in the repertoires were matched against a reference library of SARS-CoV-2-specific TCRs that had been generated with the MIRA antigen-specificity platform. Breadth was defined as the fraction of unique TCRs that were SARS-CoV-2-associated. Depth was defined as the fraction of total T cells that were SARS-CoV-2-associated. Using the MIRA data, each spike-specific TCR was mapped to the spike region that the TCR reacts to and placed in a CD4 or CD8 class. Log10-transformed breadth and depth values were compared by one-way ANOVA with Sidak's multiple comparisons tests. The source is immuneACCESS, and TCRdb retained only in-frame sequences with V and J called. Part of the clones is not carried over; for the studies checked, unresolved V genes explain less than half of this, and the remainder is unexplained. V, J and clone size derive from that table, while D and trimming were established from the DNA sequence. This sample holds almost 35,000 clones; around nine tenths were observed only once. Around 7% of the sample is taken by the ten largest.

Notes on this clone: This receptor's antigen is unknown. Per-base quality was not reported, and no clone a single base away is much larger than it.

The receptor's source is an adult in good health. The chain joins TRBV6-5 to TRBJ2-7, with no confidently assigned D gene. Sequences were derived from peripheral blood, sampled on day 0 of AZD1222 vaccination. The CDR3 amino acid sequence is: CASSYSWRLPAYEQYF. DNA sequence: TGTGCCAGCAGTTACTCTTGGCGGCTCCCAGCCTACGAGCAGTACTTC.